Sequencing of this T cell receptor beta chain was carried out in a study of shared clonotypes between healthy human individuals. Study results and caveats: Few donors limited the genetic and exposure-history diversity represented.

Concerning this clone itself: Its antigen is undetermined.

Deep was the level used in running the assay. The DNA input per sorted-subset replicate PCR was about 190 ng, corresponding to 28,000 or so T cell genomes. Profiled with immunoSEQ multiplex PCR; TCRdb holds only in-frame clones, not every one. Altogether about 610,000 clones are present, about 96% being singletons, with the ten largest covering about 0.11%. Naivety among CD8 cells was defined by CD45RO negativity and positive CCR7 selection, thereby excluding terminally differentiated effector memory CD45RA+ cells. V was pared by 4 bases and J by 0 bases, with 19 bases between. Germline V CDR1 and CDR2: SGHNT, YYREEE (reference sequence). This CDR3 comprises 17 residues.

Sequencing input: naive CD8+ T cells sorted from blood. V usage is TRBV5-4 and J usage is TRBJ1-2; tentatively, D is TRBD1 (5 bases). This clonotype was obtained from a woman aged 30 to 39 in good health. The CDR3 bases are TGTGCCAGCAGCCCCGGCGCGTTCTTGGGGGCTAACTATGGCTACACCTTC. It specifies CASSPGAFLGANYGYTF. The full variable domain, completed using reference TRBV5-4 and TRBJ1-2, is ETGVTQSPTHLIKTRGQQVTLRCSSQSGHNTVSWYQQALGQGPQFIFQYYREEENGRGNFPPRFSGLQFPNYSSELNVNALELDDSALYLCASSPGAFLGANYGYTFGSGTRLTVV.